What follows is one T cell receptor (beta chain) and its context. Only in-frame clones appear in the TCRdb table, and some are missing; sequencing was by immunoSEQ multiplex PCR. The sample has about 62,000 clones; 85% are singletons. This specimen belongs to a study of OX40 agonist ivuxolimab in advanced cancers. Study at large: Ivuxolimab doses were 0.01, 0.1, 0.3, 1.5, 3 or 10 mg/kg every 2 weeks. People who had prior anti-PD-1, anti-PD-L1 or anti-CTLA-4 therapy could take part, and under 50% had some.

V was pared by 6 bases and J by 3 bases, with 15 bases between. This CDR3 has 15 amino acids. CDR1 and CDR2 from the germline V gene are SNHLY and FYNNEI. The sample in question was CD4+ or CD8+ T cells sorted from blood, obtained in a trial of the OX40 agonist ivuxolimab. The sequence came from an adult with an advanced solid tumor such as melanoma, head and neck, liver or kidney cancer. The V gene is TRBV2, the J gene TRBJ2-1; D may correspond to TRBD1 or TRBD2 (5 bases each). The CDR3 sequence: CASRAGTGFYNEQFF. DNA of the CDR3: TGTGCCAGCAGGGCCGGGACGGGGTTCTACAATGAGCAGTTCTTC.